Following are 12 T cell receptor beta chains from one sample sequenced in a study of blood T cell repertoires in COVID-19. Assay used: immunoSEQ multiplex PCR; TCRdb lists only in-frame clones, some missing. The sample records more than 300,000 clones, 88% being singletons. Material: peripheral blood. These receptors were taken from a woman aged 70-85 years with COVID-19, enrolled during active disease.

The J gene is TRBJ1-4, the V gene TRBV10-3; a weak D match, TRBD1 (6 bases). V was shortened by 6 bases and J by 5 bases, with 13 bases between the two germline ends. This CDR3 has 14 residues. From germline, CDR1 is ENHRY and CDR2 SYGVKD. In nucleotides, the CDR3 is TGTGCCATCAGGAGGGAGGGGGTGAATGAAAAACTGTTTTTT. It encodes CAIRREGVNEKLFF.

The CDR3 protein is CASALNYGYTF. The CDR3 DNA reads TGTGCTAGTGCCCTCAACTATGGCTACACCTTC. The genes are TRBV12-5 and TRBJ1-2, with D unclear. The CDR3 length is 11 residues. Trimming took 7 bases from V and 2 from J, leaving 5 bases between them. Germline CDR1 is LGHNT and CDR2 is FRNRAP.

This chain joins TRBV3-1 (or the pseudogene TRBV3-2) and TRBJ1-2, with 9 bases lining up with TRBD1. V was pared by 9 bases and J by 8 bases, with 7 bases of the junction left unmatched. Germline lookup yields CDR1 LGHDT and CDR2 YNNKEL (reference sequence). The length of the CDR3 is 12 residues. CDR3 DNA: TGTGCCAGTGGACAGGGGCCGTCCGGCTACACCTTC. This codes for CASGQGPSGYTF.

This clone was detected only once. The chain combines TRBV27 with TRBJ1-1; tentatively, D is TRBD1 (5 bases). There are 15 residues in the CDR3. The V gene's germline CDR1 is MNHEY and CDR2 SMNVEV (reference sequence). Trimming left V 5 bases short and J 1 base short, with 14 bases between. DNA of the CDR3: TGTGCCAGCAGTCGGAGGGACTACGGGAACACTGAAGCTTTCTTT. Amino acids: CASSRRDYGNTEAFF.

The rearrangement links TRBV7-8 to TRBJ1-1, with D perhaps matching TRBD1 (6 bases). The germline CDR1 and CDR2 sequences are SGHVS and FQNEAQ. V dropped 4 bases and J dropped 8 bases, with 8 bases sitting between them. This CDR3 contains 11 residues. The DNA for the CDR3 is TGTGCCAGCAGCTCCAGGGGAGAAGCTTTCTTT. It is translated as CASSSRGEAFF.

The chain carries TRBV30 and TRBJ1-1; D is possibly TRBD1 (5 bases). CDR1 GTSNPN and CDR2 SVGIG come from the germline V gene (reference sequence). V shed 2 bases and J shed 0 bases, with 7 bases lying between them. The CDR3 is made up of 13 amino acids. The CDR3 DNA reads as TGTGCCTGGAGTACGACAGTGAACACTGAAGCTTTCTTT. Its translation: CAWSTTVNTEAFF.

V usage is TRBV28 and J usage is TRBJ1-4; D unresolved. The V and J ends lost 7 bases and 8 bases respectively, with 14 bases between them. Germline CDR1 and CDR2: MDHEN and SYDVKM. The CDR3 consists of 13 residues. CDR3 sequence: CASTPGLREKLFF. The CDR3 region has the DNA TGTGCCAGCACCCCAGGTCTACGGGAAAAACTGTTTTTT. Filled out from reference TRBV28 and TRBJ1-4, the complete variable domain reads DVKVTQSSRYLVKRTGEKVFLECVQDMDHENMFWYRQDPGLGLRLIYFSYDVKMKEKGDIPEGYSVSREKKERFSLILESASTNQTSMYLCASTPGLREKLFFGSGTQLSVL.

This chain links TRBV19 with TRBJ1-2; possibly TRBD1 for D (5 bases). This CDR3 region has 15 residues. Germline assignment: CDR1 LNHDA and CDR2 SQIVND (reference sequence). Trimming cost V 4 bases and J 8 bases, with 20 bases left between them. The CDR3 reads CASSTSTDEGYGYTF. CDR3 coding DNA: TGTGCCAGTAGTACTTCGACAGACGAAGGGTACGGCTACACCTTC.

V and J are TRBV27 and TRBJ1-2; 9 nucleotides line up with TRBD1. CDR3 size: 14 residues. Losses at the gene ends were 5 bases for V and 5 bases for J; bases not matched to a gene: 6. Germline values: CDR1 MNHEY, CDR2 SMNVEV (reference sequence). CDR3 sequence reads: CASSPWTGDYGYTF. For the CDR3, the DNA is TGTGCCAGCAGTCCGTGGACAGGGGATTATGGCTACACCTTC.

CDR3 sequence (DNA): TGCGCCAGCAGCCAAGAAGGTCTGGGCTCTCTGAACACTGAAGCTTTCTTT. Protein: CASSQEGLGSLNTEAFF. This chain links TRBV4-3 with TRBJ1-1; no firm D call. V was cut by 0 bases and J by 0 bases, with 14 bases left in between. CDR3 size: 17 residues. Germline CDR1 reads LGHNA; CDR2 reads YSLEER.

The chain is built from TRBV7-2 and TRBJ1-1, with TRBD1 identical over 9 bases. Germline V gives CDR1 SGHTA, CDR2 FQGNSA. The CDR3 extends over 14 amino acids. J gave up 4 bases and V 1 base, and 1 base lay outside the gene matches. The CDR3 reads CASSLGDRVTEAFF. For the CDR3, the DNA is TGTGCCAGCAGCTTAGGGGACAGGGTCACTGAAGCTTTCTTT. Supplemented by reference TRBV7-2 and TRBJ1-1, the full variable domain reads GAGVSQSPSNKVTEKGKDVELRCDPISGHTALYWYRQSLGQGLEFLIYFQGNSAPDKSGLPSDRFSAERTGGSVSTLTIQRTQQEDSAVYLCASSLGDRVTEAFFGQGTRLTVV.

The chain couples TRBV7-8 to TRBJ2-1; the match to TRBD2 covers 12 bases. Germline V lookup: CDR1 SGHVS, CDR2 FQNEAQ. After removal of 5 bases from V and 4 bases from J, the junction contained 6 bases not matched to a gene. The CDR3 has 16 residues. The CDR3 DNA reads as TGTGCCAGCAGCAGACTAGCGGGGGCCAAATACAATGAGCAGTTCTTC. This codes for CASSRLAGAKYNEQFF.